The sequence of this T cell receptor beta chain was determined in a study of PD-1 blockade in mismatch repair-deficient tumors. Study background: Enrolled about 2013-2017, patients had progressing, pretreated mismatch repair-deficient cancers of 12 to 13 types.

Findings and limits, study-wide: Rapid post-treatment expansion, then contraction, generally preceding radiologic response, marked tumor-resident clones.

This table comes from immunoSEQ multiplex PCR, and its TCRdb copy is limited to in-frame clones, with some not included. The sample lists around 17,000 clones, under 90% seen once, with roughly 1.5% in the top ten. All patients were mismatch repair deficient, assessed by either PCR or immunohistochemistry. On this clone: The antigen is not known.

V dropped 0 bases and J dropped 3 bases, with 19 bases sitting between them. The CDR3 spans 18 residues. Germline assignment: CDR1 SGHAT and CDR2 FQDESV (reference sequence). Sequences were derived from PBMCs, sampled about 22 weeks after starting pembrolizumab. The TCR comes from an adult with mismatch repair-deficient cancer. V gene TRBV11-1 combines with J gene TRBJ2-3, with D possibly TRBD2 on 5 matching bases. The CDR3: CASSLAAVFREGTDTQYF. The CDR3 region has the DNA TGTGCCAGCAGCTTAGCGGCTGTGTTCAGAGAGGGAACAGATACGCAGTATTTT.